The 21 T cell receptor beta chains listed next were all sequenced from one sample in a study of blood T cells in healthy people across ages. A J-beta primer mix and a sample-barcoded 5' primer were used in a second PCR of roughly 6 to 11 cycles. TCRdb redid the calling of the 5' RACE reads with MiXCR, one entry per CDR3 protein. This table has about 780,000 distinct CDR3 sequences, roughly 46% appearing once. Input material: blood. These receptors were collected from a man older than 75 in good health.

J is TRBJ1-4 and V is TRBV29-1; D is perhaps TRBD1 (5 bases). Trimming took off 6 bases at V and 5 bases at J, with 13 bases between the two ends. The CDR3 length is 13 residues. Germline loops: CDR1 SQVTM, CDR2 ANQGSEA. This CDR3 is CSVGEQPNEKLFF. The CDR3 DNA follows: TGCAGCGTGGGGGAACAGCCGAATGAAAAACTGTTTTTT.

This rearrangement joins TRBV20-1 to TRBJ2-7; 7 nucleotides match TRBD2. V lost 0 bases to trimming and J lost 0 bases; unmatched junction nucleotides: 5. The CDR3 is made up of 15 amino acids. From germline, CDR1 is DFQATT and CDR2 SNEGSKA (reference sequence). The CDR3 spells CSARDGGGSSYEQYF. The DNA of the CDR3 is TGCAGTGCTAGAGATGGGGGGGGAAGCTCCTACGAGCAGTACTTC.

The V and J genes are TRBV11-2 and TRBJ2-5; a possible D gene is TRBD1 (6 bases). Trimming shortened V by 5 bases and J by 11 bases, and 24 bases separated the two germline ends. Germline CDR1 SGHAT, CDR2 FQNNGV. The CDR3 spans 15 residues. CDR3 nucleotides: TGTGCCAGCAGCATAACTTCCACAGGGTTCCATGAGCAGTACTTC. Amino acids: CASSITSTGFHEQYF.

The CDR3 coding sequence is TGCAGCGTTGGGGGGCCCCTACGAGAGACCCAGTACTTC. Residues: CSVGGPLRETQYF. This chain links TRBV29-1 with TRBJ2-5, with a tentative D call TRBD1 (6 bases). Between the trimmed V and J ends, which lost 4 bases and 4 bases, there was a span of 13 bases. The CDR3 is 13 residues long. Germline-derived CDR1 and CDR2 are SQVTM and ANQGSEA.

The chain uses TRBV6-1 and TRBJ2-7; a possible D gene is TRBD2 (5 bases). The V gene lost 5 bases and the J gene lost 4 bases, with 15 bases spanning the gap. From germline, CDR1 is MNHNS and CDR2 SASEGT. There are 14 residues in the CDR3. In nucleotides, the CDR3 is TGTGCCAGCAGTACCGGGATGGGTAGATACGAGCAGTACTTC. Translation gives CASSTGMGRYEQYF.

The gene calls are TRBV6-6 and TRBJ2-7; 9 bases are a match to TRBD2. With V trimmed by 4 bases and J by 0 bases, 7 bases remained unmatched. The CDR3 is 16 residues long. Looked up from germline, CDR1 is MNHNY and CDR2 is SVGAGI (reference sequence). The CDR3 DNA sequence: TGTGCCAGCAGTTCCTGGACTAGCGCCCGCTCCTACGAGCAGTACTTC. Translating gives CASSSWTSARSYEQYF.

The chain has TRBV2 and TRBJ1-2; 7 bases map to TRBD1. Germline lookup yields CDR1 SNHLY and CDR2 FYNNEI. The CDR3 is made up of 14 amino acids. V shed 10 bases and J 4 bases; nucleotides not matched to a gene: 12. Here the CDR3 reads CATDRSGGRYGYTF. The CDR3 DNA sequence: TGTGCCACGGACAGGTCTGGTGGTCGCTATGGCTACACCTTC.

V and J are TRBV12-3 or TRBV12-4 and TRBJ2-7, with TRBD2 matching 7 bases. With V trimmed by 2 bases and J by 1 base, 2 bases remained unmatched. The CDR3 length is 14 residues. DNA for the CDR3: TGTGCCAGCAGTTTATGGACTAGTTCCTACGAGCAGTACTTC. Translation gives CASSLWTSSYEQYF.

J is TRBJ2-3 and V is TRBV6-5; D unclear. The CDR3 runs to 15 residues. V lost 4 bases, J lost 6 bases, and 17 bases lay in between. Germline assignment: CDR1 MNHEY and CDR2 SVGAGI. The CDR3 nucleotides read TGTGCCAGCAGTTCAGTGAGAACTCCTCCGGATACGCAGTATTTT. Its protein product is CASSSVRTPPDTQYF.

This clonotype has at least ten counts. V and J are TRBV6-4 and TRBJ2-1, with 9 bases aligning to TRBD2. Germline V CDR1 and CDR2: MRHNA, SNTAGT. V trimming: 10 bases; J trimming: 6 bases; junction bases outside the gene matches: 19. This CDR3 has 17 amino acids. The CDR3: CAKTPPSGDTWVNEQFF. DNA of the CDR3: TGTGCCAAGACACCTCCTAGCGGGGACACATGGGTCAATGAGCAGTTCTTC.

This clonotype was seen only a few times. This sequence joins TRBV6-1 and TRBJ1-2, with no clear D. CDR1 MNHNS and CDR2 SASEGT come from the germline V gene. This CDR3 has 14 amino acids. The ends were cut back, 6 bases at V and 0 bases at J, with 11 bases in the middle. CDR3 residues: CASRPSGANYGYTF. The CDR3 DNA is TGTGCCAGCAGACCCAGCGGAGCTAACTATGGCTACACCTTC.

CDR3 in amino acids: CASSQRGGYGYTF. The CDR3 DNA is TGTGCCAGCAGCCAGAGGGGTGGCTATGGCTACACCTTC. V usage is TRBV11-1 and J usage is TRBJ1-2; perhaps TRBD1 as D (5 bases). The germline V gene has CDR1 SGHAT and CDR2 FQDESV (reference sequence). This CDR3 spans 13 amino acids. Trimming took off 5 bases at V and 4 bases at J, with 11 bases between the two ends.

The rearrangement uses TRBV20-1 and TRBJ2-7, with 11 bases aligning to TRBD2. J gave up 0 bases and V 0 bases, and 4 bases lay outside the gene matches. Germline-derived CDR1 and CDR2 are DFQATT and SNEGSKA (reference sequence). The CDR3 is made up of 16 amino acids. The CDR3 bases are TGCAGTGCTAGAGATTGGACTAGCGGGTTCTCCTACGAGCAGTACTTC. As protein: CSARDWTSGFSYEQYF.

The chain links TRBV20-1 to TRBJ2-1; 8 bases line up with TRBD1. J lost 9 bases, V lost 6 bases, and 13 bases had no gene match. This CDR3 spans 14 amino acids. Per germline, CDR1 DFQATT and CDR2 SNEGSKA (reference sequence). CDR3 protein: CSATRGLRGPEQFF. CDR3 DNA sequence: TGCAGTGCGACCCGGGGACTCAGGGGGCCTGAGCAGTTCTTC.

In its sample, this clonotype was seen once. This chain connects TRBV6-6 to TRBJ2-6; D not certain. Germline V gives CDR1 MNHNY, CDR2 SVGAGI (reference sequence). V lost 6 bases and J lost 0, with 9 bases in between. There are 15 residues in the CDR3. The DNA for the CDR3 is TGTGCCAGCAGAACAAAGAGCTCTGGGGCCAACGTCCTGACTTTC. Translating it yields CASRTKSSGANVLTF.

The CDR3 bases are TGTGCCAGCAGTCGGATGGGGCAGGGGGCTATTGGCTACACCTTC. This codes for CASSRMGQGAIGYTF. The V and J genes are TRBV28 and TRBJ1-2, with 8 bases that match TRBD1. The CDR3 covers 15 residues. The germline V gene encodes CDR1 MDHEN and CDR2 SYDVKM. V lost 5 bases and J lost 7; bases outside the gene matches: 12.

This clonotype occurred once. The V and J genes are TRBV20-1 and TRBJ1-5; 7 bases map to TRBD1. This CDR3 is built from 13 residues. The ends lost 5 bases at V and 7 bases at J; junction bases unmatched: 8. Germline V gene lookup returns CDR1 DFQATT and CDR2 SNEGSKA (reference sequence). DNA of the CDR3: TGCAGTGCTTCGACAGGGTCCGAGCAGCCCCAGCATTTT. Translating gives CSASTGSEQPQHF.

This clonotype was seen many times. This chain connects TRBV12-3 or TRBV12-4 to TRBJ2-5, with a tentative D call TRBD1 (6 bases). The CDR3 is 13 amino acids. Trimming took 6 bases from V and 5 from J, leaving 13 bases between them. Here the CDR3 reads CASSTGTRETQYF. The DNA for the CDR3 is TGTGCCAGCAGCACAGGGACCCGGGAGACCCAGTACTTC.

This clonotype was found a few times. This chain joins TRBV30 and TRBJ1-1; TRBD1 aligns across 7 bases. The germline V gene has CDR1 GTSNPN and CDR2 SVGIG (reference sequence). Trimming took 3 bases from V and 1 from J; bases not matched to a gene: 8. The CDR3 sequence is 15 residues long. CDR3 protein: CAWRRTGQTNTEAFF. The DNA for the CDR3 is TGTGCCTGGAGACGAACGGGACAGACGAACACTGAAGCTTTCTTT.

There are a few counts of this clonotype. The chain joins TRBV15 to TRBJ2-3; 7 bases fit TRBD2. V shed 6 bases and J 4 bases; nucleotides not matched to a gene: 10. The CDR3 runs to 15 residues. The germline gives CDR1 LNHNV, CDR2 YYDKDF (reference sequence). The CDR3 bases are TGTGCCACCAGTCGGGGCGGGAGTGTCTCAGATACGCAGTATTTT. It is translated as CATSRGGSVSDTQYF.

The gene calls are TRBV12-3 or TRBV12-4 and TRBJ2-7, with 7 bases fitting TRBD1. The CDR3 has 14 residues. With 5 bases clipped from V and 6 bases from J, the junction kept 10 bases outside the gene matches. In DNA, the CDR3 is TGTGCCAGCAGTGACGGGACAGCACTCGGCGAGCAGTACTTC. Protein product: CASSDGTALGEQYF.